Sequencing of this TCR beta chain was carried out in a study of shared T cell receptors in the human thymus. Germline trimming cut 5 bases from V and 3 bases from J; bases unmatched to any gene: 21. The CDR3 consists of 19 residues. Per the germline V gene, CDR1 is LNHDA and CDR2 is SQIVND (reference sequence). Clones were sequenced by immunoSEQ multiplex PCR, and TCRdb holds only the in-frame ones, with some missing. The sample has about 400,000 clones; over 90% are singletons. This clone was seen a single time. Material: thymocytes. This chain connects TRBV19 to TRBJ2-7, with TRBD1 identical over 8 bases. The source is a human donor. This CDR3 is CASSLADRGLLRGNYEQYF. CDR3 sequence (DNA): TGTGCCAGTAGTCTGGCTGACAGGGGCCTCTTGAGGGGAAACTACGAGCAGTACTTC.